These 8 T cell receptor beta chains were all obtained from the same sample, sequenced in a study of shared clonotypes between healthy human individuals. The protocol was immunoSEQ multiplex PCR, while the TCRdb copy is restricted to in-frame clones and leaves out a portion. Of 2,100,000 or so clones in the sample, around 95% were seen once. The sequenced material came from naive CD4+ T cells sorted from blood. Subset of the sample: CD45RA+ positively selected. The origin of the receptors is a man younger than 35 in good health.

This chain links TRBV21-1 with TRBJ1-4; the table's D gene call, TRBD1, was not cross checked with the DNA. TRBV21-1 counts as a pseudogene. The CDR3 covers 17 residues. The CDR3 is CASIKGQGATTNEKLFF. The CDR3 nucleotides read TGTGCCAGCATCAAAGGACAGGGGGCTACAACTAATGAAAAACTGTTTTTT.

The J gene is TRBJ2-3, the V gene TRBV11-2, with D perhaps TRBD1 (6 bases). Germline CDR1 and CDR2: SGHAT and FQNNGV. The CDR3 extends over 15 amino acids. Trimming cost V 1 base and J 3 bases, with 11 bases left between them. The CDR3 DNA reads TGTGCCAGCAGCTTAGTTGGACAGACTACAGATACGCAGTATTTT. The encoded protein is CASSLVGQTTDTQYF.

Only one count was recorded for this clone. V is TRBV11-2 and J is TRBJ2-5, with TRBD2 matching 10 bases. J gave up 1 base and V 3 bases, and 5 bases lay outside the gene matches. This CDR3 contains 16 residues. Germline loops: CDR1 SGHAT, CDR2 FQNNGV. The CDR3 loop reads CASSLLGLAIQETQYF. CDR3 in DNA: TGTGCCAGCAGCTTGTTGGGACTAGCGATCCAAGAGACCCAGTACTTC.

The CDR3 here is CASSLALGKSTDTQYF. The CDR3 DNA reads as TGTGCCAGCAGCTTAGCGCTCGGCAAGAGCACAGATACGCAGTATTTT. V is TRBV7-2 and J is TRBJ2-3, with unresolved D. CDR3 size: 16 residues. V was shortened by 0 bases and J by 0 bases, with 10 bases between the two germline ends. In germline, CDR1 is SGHTA, CDR2 FQGNSA.

Regarding this clone: Other DNA sequences in this specimen translate into the identical CDR3. V usage is TRBV7-2 and J usage is TRBJ2-7; D is perhaps TRBD1 or TRBD2 (7 bases each). The V end lost 5 bases, the J end lost 6 bases, and 14 bases lay between the germline ends. Looked up from germline, CDR1 is SGHTA and CDR2 is FQGNSA. This CDR3 region has 13 residues. Written as DNA, the CDR3 is TGTGCCAGCAGCCTCCTCAGGGGGGGCGAGCAGTACTTC. It specifies CASSLLRGGEQYF.

The rearrangement joins TRBV11-2 to TRBJ2-7; TRBD2 agrees at 15 bases. Germline V CDR1 and CDR2: SGHAT, FQNNGV. The CDR3 has 18 amino acids. After removal of 5 bases from V and 0 bases from J, the junction contained 8 bases not matched to a gene. This CDR3 is CASSPRGLAGGVSYEQYF. The CDR3 bases are TGTGCCAGCAGCCCCCGTGGACTAGCGGGGGGGGTCTCCTACGAGCAGTACTTC.

CDR3 nucleotide sequence: TGTGCCAGCTCGGCCGAGAACACCGGGGAGCTGTTTTTT. Translated, it gives CASSAENTGELFF. This chain joins TRBV11-2 and TRBJ2-2; D gene unclear. The CDR3 is 13 residues long. Germline assignment: CDR1 SGHAT and CDR2 FQNNGV. V was cut by 8 bases and J by 1 base, with 8 bases left in between.

J is TRBJ2-7 and V is TRBV5-4; 9 bases line up with TRBD1. J lost 3 bases, V lost 4 bases, and 5 bases had no gene match. The CDR3 contains 14 residues. Germline V lookup: CDR1 SGHNT, CDR2 YYREEE (reference sequence). The CDR3 protein is CASSRSGQGYEQYF. In nucleotides, the CDR3 is TGTGCCAGCAGCCGATCGGGACAGGGCTACGAGCAGTACTTC.